This entry concerns a single T cell receptor (beta chain). The data stem from a study of blood T cell repertoires in COVID-19. The wider study: Collection of acute and convalescent COVID-19 samples took place in the United States, Italy and Spain. In each case, the material was cDNA or gDNA derived from T cells, B-cell-depleted T cells, or PBMCs.

Methods used by the authors: Amplifying reference gene primers gave estimates of nucleated cell counts. Here immunoSEQ multiplex PCR was the method, and the copy in TCRdb shows in-frame clones only, minus some. Clonal size and the V and J genes are those of that table, whereas D and trimming came from the DNA. The data show roughly 200,000 clones, more than 65% seen once. Material: peripheral blood. This sequence was found in a man in his fifties with active or convalescent COVID-19.

CDR3 residues: CATSDSSTGYGYTF. The CDR3 nucleotides are TGTGCCACCAGTGATTCCTCGACAGGGTATGGCTACACCTTC. The chain combines TRBV24-1 with TRBJ1-2; 7 bases align to TRBD1. Germline CDR1 is KGHDR and CDR2 is SFDVKD. The CDR3 runs 14 residues. J gave up 5 bases and V 2 bases, and 4 bases lay outside the gene matches.